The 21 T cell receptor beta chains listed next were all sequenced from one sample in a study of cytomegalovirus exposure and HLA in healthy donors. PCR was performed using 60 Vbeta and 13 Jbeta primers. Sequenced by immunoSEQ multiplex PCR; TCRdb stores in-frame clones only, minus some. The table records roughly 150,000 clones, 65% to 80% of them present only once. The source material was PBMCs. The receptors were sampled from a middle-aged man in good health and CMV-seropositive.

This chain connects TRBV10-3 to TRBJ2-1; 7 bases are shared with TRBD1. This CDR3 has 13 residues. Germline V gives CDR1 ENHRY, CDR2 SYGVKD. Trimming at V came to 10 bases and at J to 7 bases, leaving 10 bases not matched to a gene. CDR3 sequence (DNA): TGTGCCACTAGGGGGCACTCGGGGAATGAGCAGTTCTTC. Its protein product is CATRGHSGNEQFF.

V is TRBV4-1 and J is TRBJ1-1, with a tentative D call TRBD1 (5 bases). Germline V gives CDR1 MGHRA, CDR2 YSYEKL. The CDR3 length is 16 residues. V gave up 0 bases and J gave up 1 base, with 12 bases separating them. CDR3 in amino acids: CASSQDPDSTNTEAFF. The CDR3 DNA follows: TGCGCCAGCAGCCAAGACCCTGACAGCACGAACACTGAAGCTTTCTTT.

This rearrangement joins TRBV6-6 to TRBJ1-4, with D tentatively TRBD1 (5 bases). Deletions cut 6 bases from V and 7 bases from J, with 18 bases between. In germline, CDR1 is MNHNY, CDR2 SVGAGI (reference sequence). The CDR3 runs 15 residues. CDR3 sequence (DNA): TGTGCCAGCAGCCCTAAGGGGCTAGTGGCTGAAAAACTGTTTTTT. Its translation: CASSPKGLVAEKLFF.

CDR3 DNA: TGTGCCATCACCCGGACTAATTCTAACGAGCAGTACTTC. Amino acid sequence: CAITRTNSNEQYF. The V call is TRBV28, the J call TRBJ2-7; D possibly corresponds to TRBD2 (6 bases). V dropped 10 bases and J dropped 5 bases, with 18 bases sitting between them. The length of the CDR3 is 13 residues. Germline CDR1 reads MDHEN; CDR2 reads SYDVKM. The whole variable domain, remainder taken from reference TRBV28 and TRBJ2-7, is DVKVTQSSRYLVKRTGEKVFLECVQDMDHENMFWYRQDPGLGLRLIYFSYDVKMKEKGDIPEGYSVSREKKERFSLILESASTNQTSMYLCAITRTNSNEQYFGPGTRLTVT.

CDR3 sequence reads: CASSPTAFPYNEQFF. The CDR3 coding sequence is TGTGCCAGCAGCCCAACCGCGTTCCCTTACAATGAGCAGTTCTTC. The rearrangement links TRBV28 to TRBJ2-1; D call uncertain. Germline lookup yields CDR1 MDHEN and CDR2 SYDVKM. The CDR3 contains 15 residues. V dropped 6 bases and J dropped 4 bases, with 16 bases sitting between them. The full variable domain, its missing parts supplied by reference TRBV28 and TRBJ2-1, is DVKVTQSSRYLVKRTGEKVFLECVQDMDHENMFWYRQDPGLGLRLIYFSYDVKMKEKGDIPEGYSVSREKKERFSLILESASTNQTSMYLCASSPTAFPYNEQFFGPGTRLTVL.

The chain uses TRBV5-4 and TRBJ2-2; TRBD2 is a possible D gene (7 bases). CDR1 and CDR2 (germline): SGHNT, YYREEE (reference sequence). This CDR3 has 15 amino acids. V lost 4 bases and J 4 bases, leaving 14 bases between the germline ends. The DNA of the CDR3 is TGTGCCAGCAGCCCCGGGGGGACACCCACCGGGGAGCTGTTTTTT. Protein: CASSPGGTPTGELFF. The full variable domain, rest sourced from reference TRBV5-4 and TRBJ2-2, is ETGVTQSPTHLIKTRGQQVTLRCSSQSGHNTVSWYQQALGQGPQFIFQYYREEENGRGNFPPRFSGLQFPNYSSELNVNALELDDSALYLCASSPGGTPTGELFFGEGSRLTVL.

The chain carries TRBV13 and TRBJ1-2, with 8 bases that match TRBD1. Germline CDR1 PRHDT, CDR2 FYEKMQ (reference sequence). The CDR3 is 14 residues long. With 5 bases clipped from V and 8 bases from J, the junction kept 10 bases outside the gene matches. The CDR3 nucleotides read TGTGCCAGCAGCCGCGGACAGGGAGTTAGAGGCTACACCTTC. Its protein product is CASSRGQGVRGYTF.

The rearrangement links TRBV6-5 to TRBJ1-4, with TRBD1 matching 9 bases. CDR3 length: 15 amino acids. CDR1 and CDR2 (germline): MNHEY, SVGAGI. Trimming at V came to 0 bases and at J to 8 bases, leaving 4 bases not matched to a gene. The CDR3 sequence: CASSYSGQGIEKLFF. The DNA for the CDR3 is TGTGCCAGCAGTTACTCGGGACAGGGAATCGAAAAACTGTTTTTT.

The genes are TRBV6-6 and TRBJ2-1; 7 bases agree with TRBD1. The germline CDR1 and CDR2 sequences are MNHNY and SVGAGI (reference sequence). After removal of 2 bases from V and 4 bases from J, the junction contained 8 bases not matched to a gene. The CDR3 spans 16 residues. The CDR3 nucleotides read TGTGCCAGCAGTTACCGACAGGGCGAGGTTTACAATGAGCAGTTCTTC. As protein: CASSYRQGEVYNEQFF.

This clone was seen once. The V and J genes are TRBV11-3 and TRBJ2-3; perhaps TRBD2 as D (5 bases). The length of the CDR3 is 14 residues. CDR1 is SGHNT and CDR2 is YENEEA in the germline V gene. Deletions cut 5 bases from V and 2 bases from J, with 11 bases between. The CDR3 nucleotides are TGTGCCAGCAGCGTAGGCGGGCCCACAGATACGCAGTATTTT. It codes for CASSVGGPTDTQYF.

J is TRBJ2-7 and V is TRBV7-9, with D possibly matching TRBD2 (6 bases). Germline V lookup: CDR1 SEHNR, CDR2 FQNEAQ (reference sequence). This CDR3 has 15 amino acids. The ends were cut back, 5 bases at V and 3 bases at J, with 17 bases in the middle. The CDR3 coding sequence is TGTGCCAGCAGCCCACGGGGGAATTATCTCTACGAGCAGTACTTC. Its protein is CASSPRGNYLYEQYF.

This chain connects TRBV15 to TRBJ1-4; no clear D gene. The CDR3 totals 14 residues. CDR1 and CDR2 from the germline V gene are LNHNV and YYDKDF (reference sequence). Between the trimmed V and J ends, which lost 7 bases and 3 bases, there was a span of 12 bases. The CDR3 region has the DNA TGTGCCACCACGAAAGGGAGACCTAATGAAAAACTGTTTTTT. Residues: CATTKGRPNEKLFF. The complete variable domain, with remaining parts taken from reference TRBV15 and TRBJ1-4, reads DAMVIQNPRYQVTQFGKPVTLSCSQTLNHNVMYWYQQKSSQAPKLLFHYYDKDFNNEADTPDNFQSRRPNTSFCFLDIRSPGLGDTAMYLCATTKGRPNEKLFFGSGTQLSVL.

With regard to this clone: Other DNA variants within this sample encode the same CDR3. The CDR3 is CASSIVGTAPNQPQHF. Written as DNA, the CDR3 is TGTGCCAGTAGTATAGTGGGGACAGCGCCCAATCAGCCCCAGCATTTT. This rearrangement joins TRBV19 to TRBJ1-5, with 7 bases fitting TRBD1. The length of the CDR3 is 16 residues. V lost 1 base, J lost 3 bases, and 6 bases stayed unmatched. Germline V gene sequence: CDR1 LNHDA, CDR2 SQIVND (reference sequence).

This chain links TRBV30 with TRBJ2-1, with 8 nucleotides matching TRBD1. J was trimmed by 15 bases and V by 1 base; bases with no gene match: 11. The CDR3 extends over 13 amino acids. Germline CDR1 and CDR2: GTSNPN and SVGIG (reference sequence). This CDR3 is CAWSGTGSLSPFF. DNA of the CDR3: TGTGCCTGGAGTGGGACAGGGAGTTTGAGTCCGTTCTTC.

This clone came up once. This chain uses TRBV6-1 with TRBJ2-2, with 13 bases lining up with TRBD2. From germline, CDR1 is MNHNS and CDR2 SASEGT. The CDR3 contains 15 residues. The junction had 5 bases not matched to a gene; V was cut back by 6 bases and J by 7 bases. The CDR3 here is CASSRTSGSGGELFF. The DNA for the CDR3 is TGTGCCAGCAGCCGGACTAGCGGGAGTGGCGGGGAGCTGTTTTTT.

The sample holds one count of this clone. The CDR3 spells CASSLALTSGSYEQFF. In nucleotides, the CDR3 is TGTGCCAGCAGTTTGGCCTTGACTAGCGGGAGCTATGAGCAGTTCTTC. V gene TRBV27 combines with J gene TRBJ2-1; 12 bases map to TRBD2. Germline V lookup: CDR1 MNHEY, CDR2 SMNVEV (reference sequence). V was clipped by 3 bases and J by 8 bases; unmatched bases: 8. The CDR3 loop spans 16 amino acids.

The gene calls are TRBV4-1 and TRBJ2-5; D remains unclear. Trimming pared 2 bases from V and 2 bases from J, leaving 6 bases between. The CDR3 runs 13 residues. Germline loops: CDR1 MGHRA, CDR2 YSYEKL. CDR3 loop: CASSQTGQETQYF. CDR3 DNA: TGCGCCAGCAGCCAAACCGGGCAAGAGACCCAGTACTTC.

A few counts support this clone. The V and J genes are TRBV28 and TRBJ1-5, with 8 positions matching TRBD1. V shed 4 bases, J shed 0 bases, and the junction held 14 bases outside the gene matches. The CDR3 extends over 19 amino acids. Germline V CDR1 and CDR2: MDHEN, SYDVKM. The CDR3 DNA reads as TGTGCCAGCAGTTCGACAGGGGCGAATGACTTTTATAGCAATCAGCCCCAGCATTTT. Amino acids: CASSSTGANDFYSNQPQHF. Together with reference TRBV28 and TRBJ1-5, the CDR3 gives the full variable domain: DVKVTQSSRYLVKRTGEKVFLECVQDMDHENMFWYRQDPGLGLRLIYFSYDVKMKEKGDIPEGYSVSREKKERFSLILESASTNQTSMYLCASSSTGANDFYSNQPQHFGDGTRLSIL.

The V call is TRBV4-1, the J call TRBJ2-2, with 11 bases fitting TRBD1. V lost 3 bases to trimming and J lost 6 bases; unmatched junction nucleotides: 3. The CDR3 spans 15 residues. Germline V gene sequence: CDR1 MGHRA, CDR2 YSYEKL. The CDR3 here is CASSQDRGPSGELFF. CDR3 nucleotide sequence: TGCGCCAGCAGCCAGGACAGGGGGCCGTCCGGGGAGCTGTTTTTT.

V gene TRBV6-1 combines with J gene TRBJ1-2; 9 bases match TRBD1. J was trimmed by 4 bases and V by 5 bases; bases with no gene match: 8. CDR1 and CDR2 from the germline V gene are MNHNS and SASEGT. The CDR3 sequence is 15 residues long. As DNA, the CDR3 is TGTGCCAGCAGTAATACCGGGACAGGGACCTATGGCTACACCTTC. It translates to CASSNTGTGTYGYTF.

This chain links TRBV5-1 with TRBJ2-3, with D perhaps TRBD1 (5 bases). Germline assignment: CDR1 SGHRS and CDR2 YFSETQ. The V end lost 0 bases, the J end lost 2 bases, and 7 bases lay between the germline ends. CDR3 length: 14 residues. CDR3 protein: CASSLGQNTDTQYF. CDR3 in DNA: TGCGCCAGCAGCTTGGGACAGAACACAGATACGCAGTATTTT.